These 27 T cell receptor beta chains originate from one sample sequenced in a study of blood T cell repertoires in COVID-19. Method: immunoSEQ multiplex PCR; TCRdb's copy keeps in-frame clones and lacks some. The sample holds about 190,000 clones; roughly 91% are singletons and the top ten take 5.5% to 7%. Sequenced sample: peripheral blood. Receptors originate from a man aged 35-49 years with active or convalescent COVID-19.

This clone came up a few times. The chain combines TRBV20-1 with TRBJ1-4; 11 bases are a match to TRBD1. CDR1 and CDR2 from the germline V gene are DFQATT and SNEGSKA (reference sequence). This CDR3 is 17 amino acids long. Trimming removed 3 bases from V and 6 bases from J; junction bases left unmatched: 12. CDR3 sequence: CSASRQDRGLSDEKLFF. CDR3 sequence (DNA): TGCAGTGCTAGTCGGCAGGACAGGGGGCTCTCGGATGAAAAACTGTTTTTT.

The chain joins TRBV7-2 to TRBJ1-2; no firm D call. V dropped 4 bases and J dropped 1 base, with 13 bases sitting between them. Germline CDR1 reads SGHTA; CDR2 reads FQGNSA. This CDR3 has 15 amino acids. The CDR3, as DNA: TGTGCCAGCAGCTCCAGGACGGAGGGTAACTATGGCTACACCTTC. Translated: CASSSRTEGNYGYTF.

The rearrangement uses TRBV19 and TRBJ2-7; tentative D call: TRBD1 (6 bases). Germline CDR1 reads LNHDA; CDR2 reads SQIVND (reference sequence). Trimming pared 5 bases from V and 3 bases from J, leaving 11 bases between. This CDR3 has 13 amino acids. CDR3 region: CASSPTGNYEQYF. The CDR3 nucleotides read TGTGCCAGTAGTCCCACAGGGAACTACGAGCAGTACTTC.

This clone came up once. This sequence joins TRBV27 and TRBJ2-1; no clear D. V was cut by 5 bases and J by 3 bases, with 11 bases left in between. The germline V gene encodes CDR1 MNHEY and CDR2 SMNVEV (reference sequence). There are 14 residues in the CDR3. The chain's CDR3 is CASSRGADYNEQFF. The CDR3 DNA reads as TGTGCCAGCAGTAGAGGCGCGGACTACAATGAGCAGTTCTTC.

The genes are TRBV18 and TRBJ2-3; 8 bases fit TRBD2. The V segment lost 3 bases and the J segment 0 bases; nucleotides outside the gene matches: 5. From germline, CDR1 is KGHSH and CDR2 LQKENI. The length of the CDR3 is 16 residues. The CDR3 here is CASSPFAGGSTDTQYF. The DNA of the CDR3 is TGTGCCAGCTCACCTTTCGCGGGAGGTAGCACAGATACGCAGTATTTT.

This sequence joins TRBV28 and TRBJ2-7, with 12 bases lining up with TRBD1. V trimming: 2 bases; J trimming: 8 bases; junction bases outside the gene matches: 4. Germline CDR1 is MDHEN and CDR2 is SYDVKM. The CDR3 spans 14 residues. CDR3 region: CASSLRDRGQQQYF. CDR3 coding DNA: TGTGCCAGCAGTTTACGGGACAGGGGGCAACAGCAGTACTTC.

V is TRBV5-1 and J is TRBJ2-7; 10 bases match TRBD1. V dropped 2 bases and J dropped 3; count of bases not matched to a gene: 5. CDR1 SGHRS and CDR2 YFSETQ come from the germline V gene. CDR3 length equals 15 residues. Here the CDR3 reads CASSLDGQGVYEQYF. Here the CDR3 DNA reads TGCGCCAGCAGCTTAGACGGACAGGGGGTCTACGAGCAGTACTTC. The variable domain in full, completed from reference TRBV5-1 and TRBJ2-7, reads KAGVTQTPRYLIKTRGQQVTLSCSPISGHRSVSWYQQTPGQGLQFLFEYFSETQRNKGNFPGRFSGRQFSNSRSEMNVSTLELGDSALYLCASSLDGQGVYEQYFGPGTRLTVT.

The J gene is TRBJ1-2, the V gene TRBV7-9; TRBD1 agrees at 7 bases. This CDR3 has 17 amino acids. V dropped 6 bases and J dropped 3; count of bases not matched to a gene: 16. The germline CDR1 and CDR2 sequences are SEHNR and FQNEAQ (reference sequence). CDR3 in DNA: TGTGCCAGCAGTCCAGGACAGGTTTTTGTAATAGACTATGGCTACACCTTC. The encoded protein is CASSPGQVFVIDYGYTF. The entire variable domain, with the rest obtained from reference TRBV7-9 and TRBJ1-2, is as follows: DTGVSQNPRHKITKRGQNVTFRCDPISEHNRLYWYRQTLGQGPEFLTYFQNEAQLEKSRLLSDRFSAERPKGSFSTLEIQRTEQGDSAMYLCASSPGQVFVIDYGYTFGSGTRLTVV.

The CDR3 here is CASSQQNPGLALYEQYF. The CDR3 nucleotides read TGTGCCAGCAGCCAGCAAAATCCGGGACTAGCTCTGTACGAGCAGTACTTC. The genes are TRBV3-1 (or the pseudogene TRBV3-2) and TRBJ2-7, with TRBD2 identical over 9 bases. J lost 4 bases, V lost 3 bases, and 13 bases had no gene match. Germline V CDR1 and CDR2: LGHDT, YNNKEL (reference sequence). The CDR3 runs 17 residues.

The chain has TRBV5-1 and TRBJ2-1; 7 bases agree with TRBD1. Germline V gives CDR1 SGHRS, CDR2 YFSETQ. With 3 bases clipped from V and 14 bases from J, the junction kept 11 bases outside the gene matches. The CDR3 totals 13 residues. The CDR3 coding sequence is TGCGCCAGCAGCTCCACGACAGGGTTGAGGAAGTTCTTC. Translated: CASSSTTGLRKFF.

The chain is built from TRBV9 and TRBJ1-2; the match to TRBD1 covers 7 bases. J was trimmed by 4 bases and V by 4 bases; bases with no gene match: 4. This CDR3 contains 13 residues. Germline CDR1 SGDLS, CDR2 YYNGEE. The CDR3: CASSQGQSYGYTF. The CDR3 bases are TGTGCCAGCAGCCAGGGACAGAGCTATGGCTACACCTTC. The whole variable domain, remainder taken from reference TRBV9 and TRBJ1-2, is DSGVTQTPKHLITATGQRVTLRCSPRSGDLSVYWYQQSLDQGLQFLIQYYNGEERAKGNILERFSAQQFPDLHSELNLSSLELGDSALYFCASSQGQSYGYTFGSGTRLTVV.

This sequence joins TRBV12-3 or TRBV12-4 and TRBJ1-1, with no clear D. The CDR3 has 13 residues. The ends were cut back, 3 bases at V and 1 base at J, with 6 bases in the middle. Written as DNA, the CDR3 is TGTGCCAGCAGTTTTCAGGAGAACACTGAAGCTTTCTTT. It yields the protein CASSFQENTEAFF.

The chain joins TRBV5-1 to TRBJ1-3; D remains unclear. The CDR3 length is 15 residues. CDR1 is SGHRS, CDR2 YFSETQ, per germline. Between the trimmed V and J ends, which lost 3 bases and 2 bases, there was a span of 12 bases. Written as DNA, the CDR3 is TGCGCCAGCAGCTCGGGAGGGAAAGCTGGAAACACCATATATTTT. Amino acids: CASSSGGKAGNTIYF.

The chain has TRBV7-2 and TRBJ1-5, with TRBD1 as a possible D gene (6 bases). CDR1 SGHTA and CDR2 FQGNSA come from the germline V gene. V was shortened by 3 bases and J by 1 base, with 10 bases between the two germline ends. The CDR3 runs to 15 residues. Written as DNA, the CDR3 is TGTGCCAGCAGCTTGGGGGCTCGGAGCAATCAGCCCCAGCATTTT. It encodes CASSLGARSNQPQHF.

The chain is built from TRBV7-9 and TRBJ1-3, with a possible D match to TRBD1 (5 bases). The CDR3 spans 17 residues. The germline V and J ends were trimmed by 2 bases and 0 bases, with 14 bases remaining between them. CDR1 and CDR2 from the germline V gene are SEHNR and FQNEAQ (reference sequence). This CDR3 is CASSLSVGAHSGNTIYF. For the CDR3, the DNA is TGTGCCAGCAGCTTATCTGTTGGGGCCCACTCTGGAAACACCATATATTTT.

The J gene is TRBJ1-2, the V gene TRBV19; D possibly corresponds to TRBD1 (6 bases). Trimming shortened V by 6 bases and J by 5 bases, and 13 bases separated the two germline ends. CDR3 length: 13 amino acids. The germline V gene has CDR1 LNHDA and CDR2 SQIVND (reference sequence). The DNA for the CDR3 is TGTGCCAGTAGGGATGACAGGATGTATGGCTACACCTTC. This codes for CASRDDRMYGYTF.

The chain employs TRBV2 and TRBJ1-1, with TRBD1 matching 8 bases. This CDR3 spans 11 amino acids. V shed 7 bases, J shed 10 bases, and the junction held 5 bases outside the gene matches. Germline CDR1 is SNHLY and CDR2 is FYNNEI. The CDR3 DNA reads TGTGCCAGCAACGAGGACAGGGCAGCTTTCTTT. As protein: CASNEDRAAFF.

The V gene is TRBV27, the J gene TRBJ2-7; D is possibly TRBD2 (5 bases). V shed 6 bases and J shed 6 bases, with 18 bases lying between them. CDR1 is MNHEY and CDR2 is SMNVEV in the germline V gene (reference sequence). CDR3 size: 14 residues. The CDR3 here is CASRYNGGYCEQYF. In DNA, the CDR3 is TGTGCCAGCAGATATAACGGAGGCTACTGCGAGCAGTACTTC.

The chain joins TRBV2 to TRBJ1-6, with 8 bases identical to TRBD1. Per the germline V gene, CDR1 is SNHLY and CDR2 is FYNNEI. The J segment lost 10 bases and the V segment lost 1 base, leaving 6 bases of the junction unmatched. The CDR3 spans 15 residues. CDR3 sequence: CASSEGTGLGSPLHF. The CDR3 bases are TGTGCCAGCAGTGAAGGGACAGGGCTCGGGTCACCCCTCCACTTT.

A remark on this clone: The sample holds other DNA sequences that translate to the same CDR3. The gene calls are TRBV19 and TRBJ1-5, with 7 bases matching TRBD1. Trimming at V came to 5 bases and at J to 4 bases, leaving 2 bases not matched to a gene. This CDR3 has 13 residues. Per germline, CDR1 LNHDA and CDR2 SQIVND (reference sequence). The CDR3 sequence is CASSSTGNQPQHF. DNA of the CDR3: TGTGCCAGTAGTTCGACAGGGAATCAGCCCCAGCATTTT.

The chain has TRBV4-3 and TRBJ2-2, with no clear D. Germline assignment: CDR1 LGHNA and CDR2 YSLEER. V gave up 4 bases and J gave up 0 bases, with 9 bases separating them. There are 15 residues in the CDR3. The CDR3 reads CASSRGEANTGELFF. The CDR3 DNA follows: TGCGCCAGCAGCCGCGGCGAGGCGAACACCGGGGAGCTGTTTTTT.

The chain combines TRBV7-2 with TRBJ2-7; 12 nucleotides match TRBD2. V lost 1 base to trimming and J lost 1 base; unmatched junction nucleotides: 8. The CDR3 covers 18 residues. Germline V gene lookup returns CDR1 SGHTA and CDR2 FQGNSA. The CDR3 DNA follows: TGTGCCAGCAGCTTAGTCCCTAGCGGGGGGGCCGAGTCCTACGAGCAGTACTTC. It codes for CASSLVPSGGAESYEQYF.

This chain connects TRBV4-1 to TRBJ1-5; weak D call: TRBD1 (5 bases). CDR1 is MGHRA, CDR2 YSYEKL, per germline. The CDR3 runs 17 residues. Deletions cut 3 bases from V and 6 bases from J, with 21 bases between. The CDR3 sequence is CASSQLASPRVGQPQHF. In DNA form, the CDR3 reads TGCGCCAGCAGCCAGTTAGCCTCCCCCAGGGTGGGTCAGCCCCAGCATTTT.

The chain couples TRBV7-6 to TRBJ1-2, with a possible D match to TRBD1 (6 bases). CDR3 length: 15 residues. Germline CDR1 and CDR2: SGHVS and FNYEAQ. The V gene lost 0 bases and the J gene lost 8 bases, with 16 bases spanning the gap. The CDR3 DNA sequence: TGTGCCAGCAGCTTAGCTACCGGGGGGGCGAGAGGCTACACCTTC. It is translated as CASSLATGGARGYTF.

The CDR3 DNA reads as TGTGCCAGCAGCTTAGTGGGGGGAGGAGGCACTGAAGCTTTCTTT. It encodes CASSLVGGGGTEAFF. This chain links TRBV11-2 with TRBJ1-1; maybe TRBD1 (5 bases). This CDR3 region has 15 residues. V lost 1 base and J lost 4, with 13 bases in between. Germline V gives CDR1 SGHAT, CDR2 FQNNGV.

In DNA, the CDR3 is TGTGCCAGCAGTGAAGAGACAGGGTACAATGAGCAGTTCTTC. Protein: CASSEETGYNEQFF. The V and J genes are TRBV2 and TRBJ2-1; 7 bases map to TRBD1. With V trimmed by 1 base and J by 4 bases, 1 base remained unmatched. Germline CDR1 reads SNHLY; CDR2 reads FYNNEI. The CDR3 contains 14 residues.

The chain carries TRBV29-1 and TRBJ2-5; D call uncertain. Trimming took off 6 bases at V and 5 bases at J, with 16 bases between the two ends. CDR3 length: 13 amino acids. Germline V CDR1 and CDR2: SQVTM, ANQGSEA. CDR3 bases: TGCAGCGTGGTACGGCGGAACTTTGAGACCCAGTACTTC. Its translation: CSVVRRNFETQYF.